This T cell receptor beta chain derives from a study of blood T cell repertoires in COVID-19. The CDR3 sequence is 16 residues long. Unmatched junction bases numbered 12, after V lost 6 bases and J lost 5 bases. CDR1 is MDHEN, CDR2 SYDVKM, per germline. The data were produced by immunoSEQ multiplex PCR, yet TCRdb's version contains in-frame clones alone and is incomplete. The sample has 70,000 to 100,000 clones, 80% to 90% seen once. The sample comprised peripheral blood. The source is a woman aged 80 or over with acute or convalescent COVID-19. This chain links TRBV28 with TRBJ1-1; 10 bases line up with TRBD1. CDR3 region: CASSAGQGFGGTEAFF. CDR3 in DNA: TGTGCCAGCAGCGCGGGACAGGGGTTTGGTGGGACTGAAGCTTTCTTT.